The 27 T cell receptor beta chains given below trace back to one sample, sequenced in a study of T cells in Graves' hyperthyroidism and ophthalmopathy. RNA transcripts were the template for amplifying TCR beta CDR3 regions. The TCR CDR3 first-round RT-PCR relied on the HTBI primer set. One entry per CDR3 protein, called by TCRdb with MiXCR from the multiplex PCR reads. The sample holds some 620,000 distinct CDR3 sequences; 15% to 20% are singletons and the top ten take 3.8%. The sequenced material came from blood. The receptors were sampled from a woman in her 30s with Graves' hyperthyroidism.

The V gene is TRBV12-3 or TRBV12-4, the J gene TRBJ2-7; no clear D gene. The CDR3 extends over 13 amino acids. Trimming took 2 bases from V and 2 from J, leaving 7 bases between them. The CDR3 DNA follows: TGTGCCAGCAGTTTAAGGAGTCCCTACGAGCAGTACTTC. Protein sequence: CASSLRSPYEQYF.

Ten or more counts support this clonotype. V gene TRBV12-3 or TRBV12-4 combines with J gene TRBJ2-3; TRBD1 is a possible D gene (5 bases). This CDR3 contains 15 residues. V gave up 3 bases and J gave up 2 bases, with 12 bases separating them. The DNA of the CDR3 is TGTGCCAGCAGTTTGCCAACAGGATACACAGATACGCAGTATTTT. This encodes CASSLPTGYTDTQYF.

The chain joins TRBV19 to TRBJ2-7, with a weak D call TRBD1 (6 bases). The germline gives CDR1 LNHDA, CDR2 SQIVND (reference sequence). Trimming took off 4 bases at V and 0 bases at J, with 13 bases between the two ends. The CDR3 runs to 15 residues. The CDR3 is CASSKGGTISYEQYF. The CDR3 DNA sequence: TGTGCCAGTAGTAAAGGGGGAACGATCTCCTACGAGCAGTACTTC.

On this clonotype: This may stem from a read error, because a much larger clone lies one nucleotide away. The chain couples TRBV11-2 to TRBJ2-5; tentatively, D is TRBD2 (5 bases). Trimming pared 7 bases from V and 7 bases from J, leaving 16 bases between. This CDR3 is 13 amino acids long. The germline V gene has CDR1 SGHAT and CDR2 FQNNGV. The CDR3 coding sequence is TGTGCCAGCAACCCCACTCCACGGGGGACCCAGTACTTC. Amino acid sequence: CASNPTPRGTQYF.

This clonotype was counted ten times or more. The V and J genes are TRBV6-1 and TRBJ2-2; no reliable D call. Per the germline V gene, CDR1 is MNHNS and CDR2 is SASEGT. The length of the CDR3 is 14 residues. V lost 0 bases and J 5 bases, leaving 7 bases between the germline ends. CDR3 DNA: TGTGCCAGCAGTGAAGCGGATCAGACCGGGGAGCTGTTTTTT. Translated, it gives CASSEADQTGELFF.

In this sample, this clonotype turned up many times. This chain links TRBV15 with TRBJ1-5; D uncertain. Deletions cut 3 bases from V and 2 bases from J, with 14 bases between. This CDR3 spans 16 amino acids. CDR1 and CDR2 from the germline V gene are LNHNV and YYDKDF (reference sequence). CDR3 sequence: CATSRGRGEGNQPQHF. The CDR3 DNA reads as TGTGCCACCAGCAGGGGTCGGGGAGAGGGCAATCAGCCCCAGCATTTT.

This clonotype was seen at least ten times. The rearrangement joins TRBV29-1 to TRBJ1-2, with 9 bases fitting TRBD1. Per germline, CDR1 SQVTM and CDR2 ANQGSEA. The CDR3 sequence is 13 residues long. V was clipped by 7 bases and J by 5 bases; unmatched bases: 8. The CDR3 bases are TGCAGCGCCATGACAGGGGGAAGGTATGGCTACACCTTC. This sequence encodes CSAMTGGRYGYTF.

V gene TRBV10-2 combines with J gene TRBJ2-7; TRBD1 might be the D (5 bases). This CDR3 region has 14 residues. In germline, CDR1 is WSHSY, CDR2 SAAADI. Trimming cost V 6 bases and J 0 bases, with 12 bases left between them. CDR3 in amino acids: CASRETAFSYEQYF. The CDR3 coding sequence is TGCGCCAGCAGGGAGACAGCGTTCTCCTACGAGCAGTACTTC.

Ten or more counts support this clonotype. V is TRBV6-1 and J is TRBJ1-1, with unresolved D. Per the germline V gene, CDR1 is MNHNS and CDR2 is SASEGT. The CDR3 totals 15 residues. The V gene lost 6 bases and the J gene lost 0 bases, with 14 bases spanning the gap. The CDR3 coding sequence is TGTGCCAGCAGAGCTGCCTCGGTCGTGAACACTGAAGCTTTCTTT. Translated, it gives CASRAASVVNTEAFF.

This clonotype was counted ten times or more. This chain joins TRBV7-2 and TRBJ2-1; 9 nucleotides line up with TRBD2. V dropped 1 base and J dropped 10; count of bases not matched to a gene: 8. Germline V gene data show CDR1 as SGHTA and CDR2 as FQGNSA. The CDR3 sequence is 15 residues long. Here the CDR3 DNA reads TGTGCCAGCAGCTTAGATGGAAAAGCGGGAGGCGAGCAGTTCTTC. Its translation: CASSLDGKAGGEQFF.

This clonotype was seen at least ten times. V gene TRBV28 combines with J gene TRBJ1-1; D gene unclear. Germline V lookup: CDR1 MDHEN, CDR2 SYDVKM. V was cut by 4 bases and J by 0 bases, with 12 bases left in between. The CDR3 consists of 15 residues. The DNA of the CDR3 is TGTGCCAGCAGTTCCCCCGGGTTCTTGAACACTGAAGCTTTCTTT. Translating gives CASSSPGFLNTEAFF.

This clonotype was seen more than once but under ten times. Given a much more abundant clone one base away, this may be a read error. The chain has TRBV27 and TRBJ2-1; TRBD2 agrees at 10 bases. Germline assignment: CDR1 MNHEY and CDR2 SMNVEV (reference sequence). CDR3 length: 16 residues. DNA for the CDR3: TGTGCCAGCAGTTCCTACCTAGCGGGAGTCTACAATAAGCAGTTCTTC. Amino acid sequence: CASSSYLAGVYNKQFF.

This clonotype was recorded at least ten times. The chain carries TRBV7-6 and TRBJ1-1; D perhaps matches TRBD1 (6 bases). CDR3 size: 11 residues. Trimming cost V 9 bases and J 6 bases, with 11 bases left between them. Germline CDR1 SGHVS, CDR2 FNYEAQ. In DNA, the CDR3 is TGTGCCAGAGGGGGACGGTCTGAAGCTTTCTTT. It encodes CARGGRSEAFF. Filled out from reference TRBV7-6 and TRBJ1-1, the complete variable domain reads GAGVSQSPRYKVTKRGQDVALRCDPISGHVSLYWYRQALGQGPEFLTYFNYEAQQDKSGLPNDRFSAERPEGSISTLTIQRTEQRDSAMYRCARGGRSEAFFGQGTRLTVV.

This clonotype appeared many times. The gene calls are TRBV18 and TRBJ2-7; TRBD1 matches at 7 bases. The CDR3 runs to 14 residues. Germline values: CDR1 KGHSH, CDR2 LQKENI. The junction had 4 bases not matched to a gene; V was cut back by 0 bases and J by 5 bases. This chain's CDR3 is CASSPPADRDEQYF. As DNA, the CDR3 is TGTGCCAGCTCACCACCGGCTGACAGGGACGAGCAGTACTTC.

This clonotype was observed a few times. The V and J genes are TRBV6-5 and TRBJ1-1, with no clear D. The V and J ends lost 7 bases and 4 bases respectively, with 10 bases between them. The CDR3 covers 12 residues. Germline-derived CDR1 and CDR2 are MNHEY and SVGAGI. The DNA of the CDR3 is TGTGCCAGCATTACCACCGGCACTGAAGCTTTCTTT. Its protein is CASITTGTEAFF.

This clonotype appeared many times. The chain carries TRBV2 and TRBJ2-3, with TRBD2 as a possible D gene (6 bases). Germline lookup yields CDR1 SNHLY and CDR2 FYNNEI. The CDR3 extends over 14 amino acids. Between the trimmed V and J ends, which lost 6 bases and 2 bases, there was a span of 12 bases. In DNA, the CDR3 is TGTGCCAGCAGCTCGGGGACTTACACAGATACGCAGTATTTT. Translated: CASSSGTYTDTQYF. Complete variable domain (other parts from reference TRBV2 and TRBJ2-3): EPEVTQTPSHQVTQMGQEVILRCVPISNHLYFYWYRQILGQKVEFLVSFYNNEISEKSEIFDDQFSVERPDGSNFTLKIRSTKLEDSAMYFCASSSGTYTDTQYFGPGTRLTVL.

The CDR3 DNA reads TGCAGTGCTAGGCGGGGTAATAGCAATCAGCCCCAGCATTTT. Translation gives CSARRGNSNQPQHF. The chain links TRBV20-1 to TRBJ1-5; D is ambiguous. This CDR3 contains 14 residues. Germline loops: CDR1 DFQATT, CDR2 SNEGSKA (reference sequence). The ends were cut back, 3 bases at V and 0 bases at J, with 9 bases in the middle.

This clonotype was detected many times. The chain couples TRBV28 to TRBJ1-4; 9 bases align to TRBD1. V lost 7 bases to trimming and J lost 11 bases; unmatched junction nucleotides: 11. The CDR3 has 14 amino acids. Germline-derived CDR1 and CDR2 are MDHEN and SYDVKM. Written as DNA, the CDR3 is TGTGCCAGCACCCTGGGACAGGGCCGTGTGAAACTGTTTTTT. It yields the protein CASTLGQGRVKLFF. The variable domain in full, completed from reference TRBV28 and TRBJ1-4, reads DVKVTQSSRYLVKRTGEKVFLECVQDMDHENMFWYRQDPGLGLRLIYFSYDVKMKEKGDIPEGYSVSREKKERFSLILESASTNQTSMYLCASTLGQGRVKLFFGSGTQLSVL.

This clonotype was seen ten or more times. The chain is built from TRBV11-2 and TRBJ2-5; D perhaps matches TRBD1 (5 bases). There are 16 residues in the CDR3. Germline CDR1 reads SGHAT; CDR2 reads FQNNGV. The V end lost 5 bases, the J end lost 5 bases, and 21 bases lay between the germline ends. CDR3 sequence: CASSLSYGRVGETQYF. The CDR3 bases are TGTGCCAGCAGCCTAAGCTACGGCAGGGTGGGGGAGACCCAGTACTTC. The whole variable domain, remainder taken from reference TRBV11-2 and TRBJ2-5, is EAGVAQSPRYKIIEKRQSVAFWCNPISGHATLYWYQQILGQGPKLLIQFQNNGVVDDSQLPKDRFSAERLKGVDSTLKIQPAKLEDSAVYLCASSLSYGRVGETQYFGPGTRLLVL.

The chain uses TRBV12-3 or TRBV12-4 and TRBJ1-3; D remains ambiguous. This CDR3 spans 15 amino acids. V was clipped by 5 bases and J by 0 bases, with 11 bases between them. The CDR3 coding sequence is TGTGCCAGCAGTACAGAGAGATTCTCTGGAAACACCATATATTTT. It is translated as CASSTERFSGNTIYF.

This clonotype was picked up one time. CDR3 DNA sequence: TGCAGTGCCCTCCCTCTGAGCACAGATACGCAGTATTTT. This sequence encodes CSALPLSTDTQYF. This sequence joins TRBV20-1 and TRBJ2-3; D unresolved. Trimming stripped 6 bases from V and 0 bases from J, with 10 bases between. This CDR3 region has 13 residues. Germline assignment: CDR1 DFQATT and CDR2 SNEGSKA (reference sequence).

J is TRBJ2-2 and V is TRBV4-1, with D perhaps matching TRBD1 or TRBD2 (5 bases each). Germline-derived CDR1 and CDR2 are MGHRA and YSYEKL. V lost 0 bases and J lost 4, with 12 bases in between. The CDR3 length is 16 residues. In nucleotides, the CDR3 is TGCGCCAGCAGCCAAGAGACCCCGGGGCTCACCGGGGAGCTGTTTTTT. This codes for CASSQETPGLTGELFF.

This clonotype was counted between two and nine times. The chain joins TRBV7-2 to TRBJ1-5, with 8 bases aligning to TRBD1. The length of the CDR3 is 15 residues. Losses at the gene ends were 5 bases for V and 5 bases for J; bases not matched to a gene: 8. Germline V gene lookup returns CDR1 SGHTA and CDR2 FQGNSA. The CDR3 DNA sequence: TGTGCCAGCAGCATTCAACAGGGGGAGGATCAGCCCCAGCATTTT. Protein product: CASSIQQGEDQPQHF.

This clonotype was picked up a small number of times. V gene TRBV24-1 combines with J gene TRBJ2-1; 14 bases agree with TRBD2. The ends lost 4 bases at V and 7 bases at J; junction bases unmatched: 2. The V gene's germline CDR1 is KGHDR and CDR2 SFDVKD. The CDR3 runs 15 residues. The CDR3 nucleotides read TGTGCCACCAGTGACAGACTAGCGGGAGGGAATGAGCAGTTCTTC. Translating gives CATSDRLAGGNEQFF.

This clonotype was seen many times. The DNA of the CDR3 is TGTGCCAGCAGCGACGAATTGGGTAGGATGCAGTTCTTC. Translation gives CASSDELGRMQFF. This rearrangement joins TRBV3-1 to TRBJ2-1; D is unresolved. Germline-derived CDR1 and CDR2 are LGHDT and YNNKEL (reference sequence). This CDR3 has 13 residues. V was shortened by 5 bases and J by 12 bases, with 17 bases between the two germline ends.

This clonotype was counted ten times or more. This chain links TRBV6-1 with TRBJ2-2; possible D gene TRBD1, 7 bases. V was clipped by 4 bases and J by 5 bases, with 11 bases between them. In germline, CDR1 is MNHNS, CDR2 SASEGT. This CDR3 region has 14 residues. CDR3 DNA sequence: TGTGCCAGCAGTGCTCCAGGGGGGACCGGGGAGCTGTTTTTT. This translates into CASSAPGGTGELFF.

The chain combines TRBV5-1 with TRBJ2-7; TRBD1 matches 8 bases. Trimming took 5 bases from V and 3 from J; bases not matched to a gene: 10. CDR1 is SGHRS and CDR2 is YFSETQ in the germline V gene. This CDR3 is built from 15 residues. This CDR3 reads CASRSGGAGNYEQYF. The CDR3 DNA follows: TGCGCCAGCAGGTCAGGGGGCGCAGGTAACTACGAGCAGTACTTC.